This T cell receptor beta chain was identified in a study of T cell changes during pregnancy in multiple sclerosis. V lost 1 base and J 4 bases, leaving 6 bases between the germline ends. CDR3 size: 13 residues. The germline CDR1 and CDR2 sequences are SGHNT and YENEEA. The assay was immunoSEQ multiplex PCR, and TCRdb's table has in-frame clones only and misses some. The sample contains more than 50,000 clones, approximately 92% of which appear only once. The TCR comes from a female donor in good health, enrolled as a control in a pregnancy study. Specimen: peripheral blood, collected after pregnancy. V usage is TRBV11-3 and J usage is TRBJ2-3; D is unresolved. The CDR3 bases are TGTGCCAGCAGCTTAGCACTTTCAGATACGCAGTATTTT. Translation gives CASSLALSDTQYF. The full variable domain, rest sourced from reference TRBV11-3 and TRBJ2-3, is EAGVVQSPRYKIIEKKQPVAFWCNPISGHNTLYWYLQNLGQGPELLIRYENEEAVDDSQLPKDRFSAERLKGVDSTLKIQPAELGDSAVYLCASSLALSDTQYFGPGTRLTVL.